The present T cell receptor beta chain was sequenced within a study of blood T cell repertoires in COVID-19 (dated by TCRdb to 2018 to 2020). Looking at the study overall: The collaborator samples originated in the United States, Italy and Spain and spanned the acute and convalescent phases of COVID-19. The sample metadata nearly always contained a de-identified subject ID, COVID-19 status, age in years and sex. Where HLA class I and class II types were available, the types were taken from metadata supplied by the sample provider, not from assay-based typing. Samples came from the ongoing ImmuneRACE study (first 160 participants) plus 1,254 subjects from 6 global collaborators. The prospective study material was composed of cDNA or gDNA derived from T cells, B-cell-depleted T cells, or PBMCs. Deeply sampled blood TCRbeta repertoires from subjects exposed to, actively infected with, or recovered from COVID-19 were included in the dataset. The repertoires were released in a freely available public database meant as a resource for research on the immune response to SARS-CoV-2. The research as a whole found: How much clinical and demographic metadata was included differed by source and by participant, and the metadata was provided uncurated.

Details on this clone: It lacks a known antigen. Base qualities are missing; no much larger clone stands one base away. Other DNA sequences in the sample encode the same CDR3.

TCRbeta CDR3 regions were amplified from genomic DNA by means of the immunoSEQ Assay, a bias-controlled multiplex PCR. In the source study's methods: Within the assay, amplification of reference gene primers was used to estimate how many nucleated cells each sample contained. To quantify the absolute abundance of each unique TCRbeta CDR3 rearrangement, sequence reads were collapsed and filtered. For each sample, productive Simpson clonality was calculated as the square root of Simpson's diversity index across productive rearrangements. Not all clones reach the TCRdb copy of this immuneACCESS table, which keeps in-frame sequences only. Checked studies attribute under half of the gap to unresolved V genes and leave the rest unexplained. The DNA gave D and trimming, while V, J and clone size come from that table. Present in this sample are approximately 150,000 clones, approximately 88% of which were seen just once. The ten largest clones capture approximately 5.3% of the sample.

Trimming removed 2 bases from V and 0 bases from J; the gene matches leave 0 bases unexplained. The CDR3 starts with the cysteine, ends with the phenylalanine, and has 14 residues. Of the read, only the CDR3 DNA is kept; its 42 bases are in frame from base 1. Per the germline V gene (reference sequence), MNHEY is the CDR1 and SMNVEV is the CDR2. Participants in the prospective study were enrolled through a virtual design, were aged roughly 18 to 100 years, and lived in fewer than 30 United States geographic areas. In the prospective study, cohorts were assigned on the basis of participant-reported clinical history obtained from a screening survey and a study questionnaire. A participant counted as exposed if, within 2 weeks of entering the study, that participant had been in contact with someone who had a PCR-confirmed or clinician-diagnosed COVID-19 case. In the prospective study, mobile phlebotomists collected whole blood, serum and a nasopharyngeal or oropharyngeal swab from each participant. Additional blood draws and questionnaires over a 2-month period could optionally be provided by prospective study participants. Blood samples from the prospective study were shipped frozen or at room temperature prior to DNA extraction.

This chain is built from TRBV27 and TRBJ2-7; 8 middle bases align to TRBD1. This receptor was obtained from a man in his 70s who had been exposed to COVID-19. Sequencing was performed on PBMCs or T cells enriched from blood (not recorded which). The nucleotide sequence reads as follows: TGTGCCAGCAGTTTAGGGACAGGCTCCTACGAGCAGTACTTC. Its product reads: CASSLGTGSYEQYF.